Below are 10 T cell receptor beta chains sequenced from a single sample in a study of blood T cell repertoires in COVID-19 (dated by TCRdb to 2018 to 2020). Receptors were amplified or captured by the immunoSEQ multiplex PCR assay. The clones in this table, taken by TCRdb from immuneACCESS, are in-frame only. Not every clone is retained; where verified, under half of the shortfall comes from an unresolved V gene, and the cause of the rest is unknown. The sample table lists under 200,000 clones, over 75% of them with a count of one. In total, the top ten clones hold around 6.5% of the sample. Sequenced sample: PBMCs or T cells enriched from blood (not recorded which). All receptors derive from a woman aged 45-65 years who had recovered from COVID-19.

The V call is TRBV3-1 (or the pseudogene TRBV3-2), the J call TRBJ2-1; D is possibly TRBD1 (6 bases). The CDR3 spans 13 residues. Germline loops: CDR1 LGHDT, CDR2 YNNKEL (reference sequence). V lost 4 bases and J 7 bases, leaving 11 bases between the germline ends. The chain's CDR3 is CASSPPGQNEQFF. DNA for the CDR3: TGTGCCAGCAGCCCCCCCGGACAGAATGAGCAGTTCTTC.

This clone occurred once. The chain recombines TRBV5-1 with TRBJ2-5; 14 bases agree with TRBD2. The CDR3 has 16 amino acids. Germline V gene sequence: CDR1 SGHRS, CDR2 YFSETQ. Trimming took 4 bases from V and 6 from J; bases not matched to a gene: 8. The CDR3 nucleotides read TGCGCCAGCAGCGTGGGACTAGCGGGAGAGGGGAAGACCCAGTACTTC. Amino acids: CASSVGLAGEGKTQYF.

V and J are TRBV19 and TRBJ1-1, with D possibly TRBD1 on 5 matching bases. There are 14 residues in the CDR3. Looked up from germline, CDR1 is LNHDA and CDR2 is SQIVND (reference sequence). The germline V and J ends were trimmed by 7 bases and 5 bases, with 17 bases remaining between them. The CDR3: CASNSGHPNTEAFF. CDR3 bases: TGTGCCAGTAACTCCGGACACCCTAATACTGAAGCTTTCTTT.

This rearrangement joins TRBV6-1 to TRBJ2-3, with D perhaps TRBD2 (6 bases). With 2 bases removed from V and 1 base from J, the gap between germline ends came to 10 bases. The CDR3 is made up of 15 amino acids. Germline V gene data show CDR1 as MNHNS and CDR2 as SASEGT. The CDR3 DNA reads TGTGCCAGCAGTGAAAACTGGGAGGGCACAGATACGCAGTATTTT. Translation: CASSENWEGTDTQYF.

The chain links TRBV29-1 to TRBJ1-2, with unresolved D. The ends were cut back, 6 bases at V and 4 bases at J, with 12 bases in the middle. The germline CDR1 and CDR2 sequences are SQVTM and ANQGSEA. This CDR3 spans 12 amino acids. The CDR3 sequence: CSVGDKVYGYTF. CDR3 in DNA: TGCAGCGTAGGCGACAAGGTCTATGGCTACACCTTC.

The chain links TRBV11-3 to TRBJ1-1, with 8 bases aligning to TRBD1. CDR3 length: 14 amino acids. Trimming cost V 4 bases and J 1 base; bases outside gene matches: 2. The germline V gene has CDR1 SGHNT and CDR2 YENEEA. CDR3 sequence reads: CASSSGGRNTEAFF. Written as DNA, the CDR3 is TGTGCCAGCAGCTCAGGGGGCAGGAACACTGAAGCTTTCTTT.

The CDR3 DNA sequence: TGTGCCAGCAGCTTAGTGGCAGGGGTGGGCCAAGAGACCCAGTACTTC. Encoded protein: CASSLVAGVGQETQYF. The gene calls are TRBV7-3 and TRBJ2-5, with D possibly being TRBD1 (6 bases). The CDR3 covers 16 residues. Germline values: CDR1 SGHTA, CDR2 FQGTGA. Deletions cut 2 bases from V and 1 base from J, with 14 bases between.

The V call is TRBV5-1, the J call TRBJ2-6; D may be TRBD2 (6 bases). The CDR3 has 14 residues. Germline-derived CDR1 and CDR2 are SGHRS and YFSETQ. Trimming removed 5 bases at V and 0 bases at J, with 6 bases between. CDR3 in DNA: TGCGCCAGCAGGGGGGGCTCTGGGGCCAACGTCCTGACTTTC. Amino acids: CASRGGSGANVLTF.

The chain carries TRBV10-1 and TRBJ1-1; 7 bases are a match to TRBD1. The CDR3 spans 13 residues. Germline V CDR1 and CDR2: WNHNN, SYGVQD (reference sequence). The ends lost 3 bases at V and 5 bases at J; junction bases unmatched: 3. CDR3 amino acids: CASSERGLTEAFF. The CDR3 bases are TGCGCCAGCAGTGAAAGGGGGCTTACTGAAGCTTTCTTT.

The chain has TRBV10-2 and TRBJ1-5; 10 nucleotides line up with TRBD1. This CDR3 has 14 residues. V lost 4 bases and J lost 7; bases outside the gene matches: 4. Per the germline V gene, CDR1 is WSHSY and CDR2 is SAAADI. The chain's CDR3 is CASSGRDRGQPQHF. The CDR3 DNA is TGCGCCAGCAGTGGCCGGGACAGGGGACAGCCCCAGCATTTT.